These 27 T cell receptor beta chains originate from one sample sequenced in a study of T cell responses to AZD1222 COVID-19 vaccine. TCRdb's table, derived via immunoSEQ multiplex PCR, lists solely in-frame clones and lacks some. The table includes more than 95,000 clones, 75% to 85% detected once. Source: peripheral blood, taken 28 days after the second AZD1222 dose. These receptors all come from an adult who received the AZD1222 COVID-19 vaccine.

The chain's CDR3 is CASSATPGQGYSGNTIYF. The CDR3 DNA follows: TGTGCCAGCAGCGCGACTCCGGGACAGGGATACTCTGGAAACACCATATATTTT. This chain links TRBV7-2 with TRBJ1-3, with 9 bases fitting TRBD1. This CDR3 contains 18 residues. V was clipped by 5 bases and J by 0 bases; unmatched bases: 11. Germline lookup yields CDR1 SGHTA and CDR2 FQGNSA.

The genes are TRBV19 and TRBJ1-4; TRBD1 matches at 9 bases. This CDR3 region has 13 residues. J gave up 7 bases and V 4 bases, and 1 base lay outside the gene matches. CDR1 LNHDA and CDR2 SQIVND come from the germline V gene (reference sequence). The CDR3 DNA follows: TGTGCCAGTAGTAGGGACAGGGCTGAAAAACTGTTTTTT. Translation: CASSRDRAEKLFF.

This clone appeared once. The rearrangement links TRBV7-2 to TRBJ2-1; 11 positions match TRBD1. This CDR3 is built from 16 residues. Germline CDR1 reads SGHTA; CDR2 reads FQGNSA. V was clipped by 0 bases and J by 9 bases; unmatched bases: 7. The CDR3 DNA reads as TGTGCCAGCAGCTTAGCGCAGGACAGGGGGCAGGGTGAGCAGTTCTTC. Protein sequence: CASSLAQDRGQGEQFF.

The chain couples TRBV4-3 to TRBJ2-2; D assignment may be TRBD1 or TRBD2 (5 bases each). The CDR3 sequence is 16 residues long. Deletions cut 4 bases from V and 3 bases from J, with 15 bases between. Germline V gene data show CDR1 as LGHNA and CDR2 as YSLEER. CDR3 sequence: CASSLGRLGDTGELFF. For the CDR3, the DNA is TGCGCCAGCAGCCTGGGACGCTTGGGGGACACCGGGGAGCTGTTTTTT.

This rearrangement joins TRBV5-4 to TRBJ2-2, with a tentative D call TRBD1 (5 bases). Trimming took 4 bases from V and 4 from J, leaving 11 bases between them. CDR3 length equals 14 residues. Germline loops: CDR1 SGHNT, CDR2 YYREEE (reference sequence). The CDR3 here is CASSRGDSTGELFF. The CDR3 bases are TGTGCCAGCAGCCGTGGAGACAGCACCGGGGAGCTGTTTTTT. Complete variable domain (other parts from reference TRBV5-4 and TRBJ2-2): ETGVTQSPTHLIKTRGQQVTLRCSSQSGHNTVSWYQQALGQGPQFIFQYYREEENGRGNFPPRFSGLQFPNYSSELNVNALELDDSALYLCASSRGDSTGELFFGEGSRLTVL.

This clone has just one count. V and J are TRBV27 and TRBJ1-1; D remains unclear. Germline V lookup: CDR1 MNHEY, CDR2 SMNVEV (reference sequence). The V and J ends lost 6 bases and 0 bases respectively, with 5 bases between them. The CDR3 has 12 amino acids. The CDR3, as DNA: TGTGCCAGCAGCACTATGAACACTGAAGCTTTCTTT. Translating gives CASSTMNTEAFF.

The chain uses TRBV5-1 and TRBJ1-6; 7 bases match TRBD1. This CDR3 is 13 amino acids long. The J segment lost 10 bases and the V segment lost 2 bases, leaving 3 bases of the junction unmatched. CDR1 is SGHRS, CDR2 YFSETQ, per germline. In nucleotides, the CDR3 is TGCGCCAGCAGCTTTCAGGGGGACTCACCCCTCCACTTT. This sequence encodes CASSFQGDSPLHF.

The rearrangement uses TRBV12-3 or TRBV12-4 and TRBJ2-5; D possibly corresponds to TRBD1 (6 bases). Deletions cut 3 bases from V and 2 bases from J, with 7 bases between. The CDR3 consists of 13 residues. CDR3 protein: CASSLQGQETQYF. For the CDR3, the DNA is TGTGCCAGCAGTTTGCAGGGGCAAGAGACCCAGTACTTC.

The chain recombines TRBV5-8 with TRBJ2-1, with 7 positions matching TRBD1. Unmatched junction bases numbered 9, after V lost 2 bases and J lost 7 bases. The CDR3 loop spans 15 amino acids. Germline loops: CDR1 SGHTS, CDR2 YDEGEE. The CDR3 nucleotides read TGTGCCAGCAGCTTAGGACAGGTTACTACGAATGAGCAGTTCTTC. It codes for CASSLGQVTTNEQFF.

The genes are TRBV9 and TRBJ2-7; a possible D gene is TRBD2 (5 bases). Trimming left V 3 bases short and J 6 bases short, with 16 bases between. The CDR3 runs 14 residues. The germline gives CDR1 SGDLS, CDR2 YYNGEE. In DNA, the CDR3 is TGTGCCAGCAGCGACTCACTTCGGACTGCCGAGCAGTACTTC. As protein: CASSDSLRTAEQYF.

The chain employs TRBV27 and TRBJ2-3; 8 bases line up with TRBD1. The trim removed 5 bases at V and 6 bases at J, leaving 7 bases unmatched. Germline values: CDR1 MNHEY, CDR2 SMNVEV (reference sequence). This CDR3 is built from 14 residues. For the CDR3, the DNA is TGTGCCAGCAGTCTGGACAGGGTAGTGGATACGCAGTATTTT. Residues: CASSLDRVVDTQYF.

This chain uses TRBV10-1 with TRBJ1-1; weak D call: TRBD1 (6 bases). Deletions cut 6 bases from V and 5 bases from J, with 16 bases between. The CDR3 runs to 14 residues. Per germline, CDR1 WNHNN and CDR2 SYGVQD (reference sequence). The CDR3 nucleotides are TGCGCCAGCAGAAAAGGGGGATTGGGGACTGAAGCTTTCTTT. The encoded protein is CASRKGGLGTEAFF.

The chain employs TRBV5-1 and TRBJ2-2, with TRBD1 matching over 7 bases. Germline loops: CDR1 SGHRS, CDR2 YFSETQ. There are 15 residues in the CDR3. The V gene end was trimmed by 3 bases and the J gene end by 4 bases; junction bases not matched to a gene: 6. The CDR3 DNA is TGCGCCAGCAGCTCAGGACAGGTGACCACCGGGGAGCTGTTTTTT. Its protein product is CASSSGQVTTGELFF.

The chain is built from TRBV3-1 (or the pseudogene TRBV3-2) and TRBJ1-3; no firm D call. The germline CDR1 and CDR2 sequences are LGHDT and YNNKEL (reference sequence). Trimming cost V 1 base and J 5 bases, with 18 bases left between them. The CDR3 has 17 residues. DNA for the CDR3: TGTGCCAGCAGCCAAGCTTGGAGCGGCAGGCCCCGAAACACCATATATTTT. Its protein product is CASSQAWSGRPRNTIYF.

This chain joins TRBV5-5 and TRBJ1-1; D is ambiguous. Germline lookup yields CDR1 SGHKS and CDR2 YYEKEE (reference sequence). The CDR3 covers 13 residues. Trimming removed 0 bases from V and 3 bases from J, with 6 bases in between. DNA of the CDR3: TGTGCCAGCAGCTTGGACAGAGACACTGAAGCTTTCTTT. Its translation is CASSLDRDTEAFF.

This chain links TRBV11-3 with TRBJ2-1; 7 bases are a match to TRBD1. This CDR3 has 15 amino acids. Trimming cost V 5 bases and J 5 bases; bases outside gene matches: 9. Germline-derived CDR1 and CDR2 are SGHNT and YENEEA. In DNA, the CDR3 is TGTGCCAGCAGCCTCGGGACAGAGTGGAACAATGAGCAGTTCTTC. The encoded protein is CASSLGTEWNNEQFF.

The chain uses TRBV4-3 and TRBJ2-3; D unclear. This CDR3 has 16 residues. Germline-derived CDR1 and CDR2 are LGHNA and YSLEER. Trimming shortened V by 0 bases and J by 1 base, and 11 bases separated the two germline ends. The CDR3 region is CASSQEAGSRTDTQYF. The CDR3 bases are TGCGCCAGCAGCCAAGAGGCCGGATCCCGCACAGATACGCAGTATTTT.

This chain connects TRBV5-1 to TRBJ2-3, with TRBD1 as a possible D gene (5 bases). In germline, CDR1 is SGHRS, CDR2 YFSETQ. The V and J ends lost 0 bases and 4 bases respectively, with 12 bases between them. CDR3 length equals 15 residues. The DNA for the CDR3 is TGCGCCAGCAGCTTGGCTGCAGGGATGTCAGATACGCAGTATTTT. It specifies CASSLAAGMSDTQYF.

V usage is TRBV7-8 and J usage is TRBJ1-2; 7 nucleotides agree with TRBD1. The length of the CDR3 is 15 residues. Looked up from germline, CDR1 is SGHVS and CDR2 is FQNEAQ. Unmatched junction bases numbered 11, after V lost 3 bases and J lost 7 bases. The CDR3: CASSLRGRGFFGYTF. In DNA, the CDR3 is TGTGCCAGCAGCTTGAGGGGCAGGGGGTTTTTTGGCTACACCTTC.

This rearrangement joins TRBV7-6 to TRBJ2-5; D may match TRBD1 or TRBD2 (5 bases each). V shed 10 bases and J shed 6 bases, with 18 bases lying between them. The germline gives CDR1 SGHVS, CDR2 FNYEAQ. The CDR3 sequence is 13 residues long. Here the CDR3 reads CAIGGQGTKTQYF. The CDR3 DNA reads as TGTGCCATCGGCGGGCAGGGAACGAAGACCCAGTACTTC.

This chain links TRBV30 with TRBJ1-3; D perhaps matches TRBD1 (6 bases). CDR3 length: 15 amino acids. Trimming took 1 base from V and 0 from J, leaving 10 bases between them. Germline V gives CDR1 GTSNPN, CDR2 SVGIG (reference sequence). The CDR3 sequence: CAWSGQARSGNTIYF. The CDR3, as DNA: TGTGCCTGGAGTGGACAGGCCCGCTCTGGAAACACCATATATTTT.

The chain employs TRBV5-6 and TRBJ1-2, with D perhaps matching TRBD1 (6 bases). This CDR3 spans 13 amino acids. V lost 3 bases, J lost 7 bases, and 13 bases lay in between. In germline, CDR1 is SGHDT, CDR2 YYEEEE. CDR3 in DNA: TGTGCCAGCAGCTGGGGGCCCGGAGGTGGCTACACCTTC. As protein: CASSWGPGGGYTF.

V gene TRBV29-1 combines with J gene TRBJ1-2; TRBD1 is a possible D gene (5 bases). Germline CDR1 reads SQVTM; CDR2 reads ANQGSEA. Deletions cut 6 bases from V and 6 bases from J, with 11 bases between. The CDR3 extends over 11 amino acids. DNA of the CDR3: TGCAGCGTGCACCGGGGGGATGGCTACACCTTC. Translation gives CSVHRGDGYTF.

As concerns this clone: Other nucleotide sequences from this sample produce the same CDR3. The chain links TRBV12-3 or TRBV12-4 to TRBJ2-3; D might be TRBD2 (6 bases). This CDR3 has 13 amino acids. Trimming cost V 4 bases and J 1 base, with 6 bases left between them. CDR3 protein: CASSSGGTDTQYF. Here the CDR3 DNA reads TGTGCCAGCAGTTCGGGGGGCACAGATACGCAGTATTTT.

The DNA for the CDR3 is TGTGCCAGCAGCTTAGGGGGTACGGGTGGGGAGACCCAGTACTTC. Its translation: CASSLGGTGGETQYF. V is TRBV7-3 and J is TRBJ2-5; D is possibly TRBD1 or TRBD2 (5 bases each). Germline CDR1 reads SGHTA; CDR2 reads FQGTGA. Trimming removed 2 bases from V and 5 bases from J, with 15 bases in between. There are 15 residues in the CDR3.

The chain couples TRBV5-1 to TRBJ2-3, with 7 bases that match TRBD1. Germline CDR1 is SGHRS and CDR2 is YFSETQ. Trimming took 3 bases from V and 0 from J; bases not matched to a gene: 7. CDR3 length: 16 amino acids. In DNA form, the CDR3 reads TGCGCCAGCAGCTCACCGACAGGGAAGAGCACAGATACGCAGTATTTT. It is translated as CASSSPTGKSTDTQYF. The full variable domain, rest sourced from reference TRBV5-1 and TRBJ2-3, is KAGVTQTPRYLIKTRGQQVTLSCSPISGHRSVSWYQQTPGQGLQFLFEYFSETQRNKGNFPGRFSGRQFSNSRSEMNVSTLELGDSALYLCASSSPTGKSTDTQYFGPGTRLTVL.

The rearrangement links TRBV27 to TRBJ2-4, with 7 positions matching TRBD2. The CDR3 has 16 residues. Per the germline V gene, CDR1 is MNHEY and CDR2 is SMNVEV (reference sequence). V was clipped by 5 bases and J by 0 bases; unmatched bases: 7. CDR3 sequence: CASSGGEFVAKNIQYF. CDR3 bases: TGTGCCAGCAGTGGGGGGGAATTTGTAGCCAAAAACATTCAGTACTTC.